This T cell receptor beta chain was sequenced in a study of T-cell reconstitution after alpha-beta-depleted transplantation in children. Unique molecular identifiers were incorporated into the prepared TCRbeta library. Each CDR3 protein is one row after TCRdb ran MiXCR on the PCR reads. Of about 290,000 distinct CDR3 sequences listed, around 10% were seen once; the top ten hold about 8%. Notes on the study in general: TCRbeta diversity was high at day 60 in some patients (a result of surviving recipient T cells and thymic progenitors). At around two months after transplant, the alpha-beta T cells were reportedly derived from several hundred expanded clones that came from non-depleted graft cells. Fresh T-cell production supplied most of the T-cell counts and diversity seen one year after transplant.

In its sample, this clonotype was seen many times. No antigen is known for it. This CDR3 comprises 15 residues. Between the trimmed V and J ends, which lost 1 base and 3 bases, there was a span of 11 bases. Germline V CDR1 and CDR2: SGHDT, YYEEEE. This material consisted of PBMCs, taken before TCRalphabeta/CD19-depleted stem cell transplant. The rearrangement uses TRBV5-6 and TRBJ2-4, with D perhaps matching TRBD1 or TRBD2 (5 bases each). This TCR was sampled from a boy under two years old with acute myeloid leukemia, due to receive a stem cell transplant. The CDR3 DNA sequence: TGTGCCAGCAGCTTGAGTGTGGGGGACAAAAACATTCAGTACTTC. Translation: CASSLSVGDKNIQYF.